A selection of T cell receptor beta chains follows, all from one sample in a study of blood T cell repertoires in COVID-19. Clones were read by immunoSEQ multiplex PCR, and TCRdb kept only the in-frame ones, dropping some. The data contain over 250,000 clones, 87% of them seen just once; the ten biggest clones take up around 1.5%. The sequenced sample consisted of peripheral blood. These receptors came from a woman aged 40 to 55 who had recovered from COVID-19. Both conserved end residues are trimmed from each CDR3.

V gene,J gene,CDR3 protein
TRBV27,TRBJ2-2,ASRNTGGTGELF
TRBV7-6,TRBJ1-2,ASSLEVAGKGDNYGYT
TRBV5-1,TRBJ1-6,ASSFKGQGAPLNSPLH
TRBV6-2/TRBV6-3,TRBJ1-1,ASSSDKYTEAF
TRBV24-1,TRBJ1-6,ATSGGGSSYNSPLH
TRBV5-1,TRBJ1-2,ASSPSGVFGYGYT
TRBV5-4,TRBJ1-3,ASSRGDSNSGNTIY
TRBV29-1,TRBJ1-2,SVEDRDIRYGYT
TRBV10-3,TRBJ2-5,AIRAGGVETQY
TRBV16,TRBJ1-2,ASSQSTVTNYGYT
TRBV9,TRBJ2-1,ASSIEGAGEQF
TRBV10-3,TRBJ2-5,AISESQGAETQY
TRBV5-6,TRBJ1-1,ASSLAAGGMNTEAF
TRBV4-3,TRBJ2-3,ASSQDMPQGTQY
TRBV29-1,TRBJ1-3,SVVWWAGNTIY
TRBV7-3,TRBJ2-5,ASCSRLKETQY
TRBV10-3,TRBJ2-1,AISEVPGDNEQF
TRBV10-2,TRBJ2-1,ASSGHRGLGYNEQF
TRBV7-9,TRBJ1-6,ASSLERTGAASPLH
TRBV7-3,TRBJ2-2,ASSLSGTGAIGELF
TRBV9,TRBJ1-2,ASSVEPVGGRNGYT
TRBV6-5,TRBJ2-7,ASSYSKTSTYEQY
TRBV6-5,TRBJ2-7,ASSSGTSLHEQY
TRBV27,TRBJ2-7,ASSLMGGQGAYEQY
TRBV12-3/TRBV12-4,TRBJ1-4,ASTLQGRKLF
TRBV5-1,TRBJ2-3,ASSMTGGSADTQY
TRBV6-6,TRBJ2-5,ASSQGLLQETQY
TRBV9,TRBJ2-1,ASSIPGGLNNEQF
TRBV20-1,TRBJ1-6,SASGQWGDSPLH
TRBV9,TRBJ1-3,ASSVAGTGVGNTIY
TRBV23-1,TRBJ2-2,ASIPTGGDTGELF
TRBV5-1,TRBJ2-3,ASERTGDADTQY
TRBV11-2,TRBJ2-5,ASSPTIAGVKVTQY
TRBV19,TRBJ2-2,ASTRDRGALNTGELF
TRBV6-5,TRBJ2-3,ASSRNRVSTDTQY
TRBV10-3,TRBJ1-3,AITGGLGSGNTIY
TRBV19,TRBJ1-2,ASMPYGEDYGYT
TRBV5-1,TRBJ2-5,ASSLGLAGLQETQY
TRBV6-5,TRBJ1-2,ASSPRQGANGYT
TRBV28,TRBJ1-1,ASSLSGAMNTEAF
TRBV4-3,TRBJ2-2,ASSHAMRERELF
TRBV4-2,TRBJ2-1,ASSQVVAASDNEQF